Each of the 6 T cell receptor beta chains below was sequenced from the same sample in a study of blood T cell repertoires in COVID-19 (dated by TCRdb to 2020 to 2022). Receptor amplification or capture employed the immunoSEQ multiplex PCR assay. TCRdb obtained this table from immuneACCESS and retained in-frame rearrangements with V and J assigned. These tables miss some clones; where compared with another copy, unresolved V genes account for less than half of the shortfall, and the remainder is unexplained. This sample comprises about 68,000 clones, roughly 87% of them detected only once. The top ten clones comprise roughly 3.6% of the sample. The sequenced sample was peripheral blood. The receptors were gathered from a woman between 45 and 65 years old with COVID-19, enrolled during active disease.

V is TRBV15 and J is TRBJ2-3; 9 bases map to TRBD2. CDR3 size: 17 residues. The germline V gene encodes CDR1 LNHNV and CDR2 YYDKDF (reference sequence). V shed 0 bases and J 5 bases; nucleotides not matched to a gene: 9. This chain's CDR3 is CATSRDTAGGYGDTQYF. CDR3 bases: TGTGCCACCAGCAGAGATACTGCGGGAGGGTATGGAGATACGCAGTATTTT.

The CDR3: CASSPSGQITDTQYF. The CDR3 DNA reads TGTGCCAGCTCTCCGTCGGGACAGATCACAGATACGCAGTATTTT. The chain links TRBV18 to TRBJ2-3; 7 bases agree with TRBD1. This CDR3 is 15 amino acids long. Germline V CDR1 and CDR2: KGHSH, LQKENI. The V gene end was trimmed by 6 bases and the J gene end by 2 bases; junction bases not matched to a gene: 8. Combining the CDR3 with reference TRBV18 and TRBJ2-3 gives the whole variable domain NAGVMQNPRHLVRRRGQEARLRCSPMKGHSHVYWYRQLPEEGLKFMVYLQKENIIDESGMPKERFSAEFPKEGPSILRIQQVVRGDSAAYFCASSPSGQITDTQYFGPGTRLTVL.

V and J are TRBV10-3 and TRBJ2-7; D perhaps matches TRBD2 (6 bases). The V end lost 2 bases, the J end lost 4 bases, and 15 bases lay between the germline ends. The CDR3 runs to 15 residues. The germline V gene encodes CDR1 ENHRY and CDR2 SYGVKD. The CDR3 loop reads CAISEGGDSGYEQYF. CDR3 coding DNA: TGTGCCATCAGTGAGGGTGGGGATAGCGGTTACGAGCAGTACTTC.

The DNA of the CDR3 is TGCGCCAGCAGCTTTGGAGGCAGGGACACCTACAATGAGCAGTTCTTC. It codes for CASSFGGRDTYNEQFF. The chain carries TRBV5-1 and TRBJ2-1; D perhaps matches TRBD1 (6 bases). CDR3 size: 16 residues. Germline V lookup: CDR1 SGHRS, CDR2 YFSETQ. V was pared by 2 bases and J by 2 bases, with 14 bases between.

The chain carries TRBV5-1 and TRBJ2-3; D is possibly TRBD2 (5 bases). V was shortened by 4 bases and J by 2 bases, with 11 bases between the two germline ends. The CDR3 length is 14 residues. Germline CDR1 and CDR2: SGHRS and YFSETQ. The CDR3 sequence: CASSPRGFTDTQYF. The CDR3 coding sequence is TGCGCCAGCAGCCCCCGGGGATTCACAGATACGCAGTATTTT.

This chain uses TRBV6-5 with TRBJ2-1; TRBD2 matches 8 bases. The junction had 9 bases not matched to a gene; V was cut back by 4 bases and J by 4 bases. Germline V gives CDR1 MNHEY, CDR2 SVGAGI. CDR3 length equals 16 residues. CDR3 nucleotides: TGTGCCAGCAGTTTAACTCCACTAGCGGCGTACAATGAGCAGTTCTTC. It encodes CASSLTPLAAYNEQFF.